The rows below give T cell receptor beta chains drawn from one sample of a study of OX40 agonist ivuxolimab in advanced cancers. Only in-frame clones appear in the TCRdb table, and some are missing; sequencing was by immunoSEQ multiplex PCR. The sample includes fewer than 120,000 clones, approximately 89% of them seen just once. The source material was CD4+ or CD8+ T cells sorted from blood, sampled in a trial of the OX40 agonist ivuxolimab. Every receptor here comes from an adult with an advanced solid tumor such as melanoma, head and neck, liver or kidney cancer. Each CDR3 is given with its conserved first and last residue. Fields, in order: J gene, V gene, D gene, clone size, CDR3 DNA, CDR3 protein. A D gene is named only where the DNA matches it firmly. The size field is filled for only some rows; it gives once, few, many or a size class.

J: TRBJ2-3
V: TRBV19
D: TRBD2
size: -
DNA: TGTGCCAGTAGTATAGGCCGAGCGGGGGCGGATACGCAGTATTTT
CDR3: CASSIGRAGADTQYF

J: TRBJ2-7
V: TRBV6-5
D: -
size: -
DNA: TGTGCCAGCAAGAGAGCTACCGCCACTCACGAGCAGTACTTC
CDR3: CASKRATATHEQYF

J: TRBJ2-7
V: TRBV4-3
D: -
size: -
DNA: TGCGCCAGCAGCCCGCGACTAGACGGCGAGCAGTACTTC
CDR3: CASSPRLDGEQYF

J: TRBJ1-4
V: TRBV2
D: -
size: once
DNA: TGTGCCAGCAGTATTGACAGTGCAACTAATGAAAAACTGTTTTTT
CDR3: CASSIDSATNEKLFF

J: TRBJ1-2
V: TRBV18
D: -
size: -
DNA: TGTGCCAGCTCACCCCCGGAGCCACCAGGGAATTCGAACTATGGCTACACCTTC
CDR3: CASSPPEPPGNSNYGYTF

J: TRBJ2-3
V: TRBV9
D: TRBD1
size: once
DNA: TGTGCCAGCAGCCTAATAACAGGGGCCTACACAGATACGCAGTATTTT
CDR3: CASSLITGAYTDTQYF

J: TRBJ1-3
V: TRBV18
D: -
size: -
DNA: TGTGCCAGCTCACCGGGTCAATCCAGCTCTGGAAACACCATATATTTT
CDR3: CASSPGQSSSGNTIYF

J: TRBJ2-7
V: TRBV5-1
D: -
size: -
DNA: TGCGCCAGCAGCTTGCGAGAGGAGCAGTACTTC
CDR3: CASSLREEQYF

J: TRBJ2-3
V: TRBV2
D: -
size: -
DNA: TGTGCCAGCACTCGGCACACAGATACGCAGTATTTT
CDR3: CASTRHTDTQYF

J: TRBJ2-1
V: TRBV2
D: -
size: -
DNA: TGTGCCAGCAGTGGGGTGGGATACAATGAGCAGTTCTTC
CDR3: CASSGVGYNEQFF

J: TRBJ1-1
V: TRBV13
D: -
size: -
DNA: TGTGCCAGCAACACACGGGCCAGGAACACTGAAGCTTTCTTT
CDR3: CASNTRARNTEAFF

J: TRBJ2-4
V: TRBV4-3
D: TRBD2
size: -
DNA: TGCGCCAGCAGCCGAGGGGCTAGCGGGTCGGGGGGCATTCAGTACTTC
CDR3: CASSRGASGSGGIQYF

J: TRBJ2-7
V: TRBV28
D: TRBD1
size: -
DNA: TGTGCCAGCAGAAGTCAGGGGGCTTACGAGCAGTACTTC
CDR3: CASRSQGAYEQYF

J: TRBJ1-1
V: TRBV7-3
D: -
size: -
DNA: TGTGCCAGCAGCCCCTCCCAAGGGAGAGCTGAAGCTTTCTTT
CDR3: CASSPSQGRAEAFF

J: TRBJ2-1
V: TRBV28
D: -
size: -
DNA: TGTGCCGGAAGGGCGGGAAAGGGTGAGCAGTTCTTC
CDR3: CAGRAGKGEQFF

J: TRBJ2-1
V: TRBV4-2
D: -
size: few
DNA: TGTGCCAGCAGCCAGGCCACGTCGTTGTACAATGAGCAGTTCTTC
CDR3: CASSQATSLYNEQFF

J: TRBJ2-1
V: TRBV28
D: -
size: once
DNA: TGTGCCAGCAGTTTAGCCGGAGCCTACAATGAGCAGTTCTTC
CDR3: CASSLAGAYNEQFF

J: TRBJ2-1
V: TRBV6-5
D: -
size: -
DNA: TGTGCCAGCAGCTCCCTAGGCCTAGCAAACAATGAGCAGTTCTTC
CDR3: CASSSLGLANNEQFF

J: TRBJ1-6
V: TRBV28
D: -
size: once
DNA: TGTGCCAGCAGTACGCGGAGCGCCACTTCACCCCTCCACTTT
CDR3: CASSTRSATSPLHF

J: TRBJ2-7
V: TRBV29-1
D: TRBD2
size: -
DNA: TGCAGCGTCGGACTAGCGGGAAACGTATACGAGCAGTACTTC
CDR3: CSVGLAGNVYEQYF

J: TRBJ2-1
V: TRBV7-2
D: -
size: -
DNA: TGTGCCAGCAGCACAAGGGCCTTGGCGGTCTCCTACAATGAGCAGTTCTTC
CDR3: CASSTRALAVSYNEQFF

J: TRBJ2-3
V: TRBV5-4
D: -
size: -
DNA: TGTGCCAGCAGCTTGAGGGCCGCCGGGGGTACGCAGTATTTT
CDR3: CASSLRAAGGTQYF

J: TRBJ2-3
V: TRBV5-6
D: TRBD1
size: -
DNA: TGTGCCAGCAACGGCTGGGACAGGGAATGGAGAGATACGCAGTATTTT
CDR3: CASNGWDREWRDTQYF

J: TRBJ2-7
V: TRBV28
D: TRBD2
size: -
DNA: TGTGCCAGCAGCCCTCCCGGGGGGGGCGCCTACGAGCAGTACTTC
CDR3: CASSPPGGGAYEQYF

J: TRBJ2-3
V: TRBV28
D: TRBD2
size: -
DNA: TGTGCCAGCAGTCGACCCGGGACTAGCGGGAGGTCAGATACGCAGTATTTT
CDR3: CASSRPGTSGRSDTQYF